This T cell receptor beta chain was recovered during a study of T cell responses to AZD1222 COVID-19 vaccine. Regarding the study as a whole: Spike was spanned by vaccine-associated CD4 TCRs, which were dominant at 160-218 and 743-854. The donor cohort was predominantly white British with a female majority, and clonal diversity may have been underestimated.

V was pared by 5 bases and J by 3 bases, with 5 bases between. The CDR3 loop spans 11 amino acids. Combined were second doses at about 4 or about 12 weeks. About this clone itself: What it binds is unknown.

Sequenced by immunoSEQ multiplex PCR; TCRdb stores in-frame clones only, minus some. The sample holds about 130,000 clones, approximately 91% seen once. The chain has TRBV12-3 or TRBV12-4 and TRBJ2-7; D not certain. The source is an adult who received the AZD1222 COVID-19 vaccine. Specimen: peripheral blood, collected 28 days after the second AZD1222 dose. The DNA of the CDR3 is TGTGCCAGCAGTGGTCACTACGAGCAGTACTTC. Translating gives CASSGHYEQYF.